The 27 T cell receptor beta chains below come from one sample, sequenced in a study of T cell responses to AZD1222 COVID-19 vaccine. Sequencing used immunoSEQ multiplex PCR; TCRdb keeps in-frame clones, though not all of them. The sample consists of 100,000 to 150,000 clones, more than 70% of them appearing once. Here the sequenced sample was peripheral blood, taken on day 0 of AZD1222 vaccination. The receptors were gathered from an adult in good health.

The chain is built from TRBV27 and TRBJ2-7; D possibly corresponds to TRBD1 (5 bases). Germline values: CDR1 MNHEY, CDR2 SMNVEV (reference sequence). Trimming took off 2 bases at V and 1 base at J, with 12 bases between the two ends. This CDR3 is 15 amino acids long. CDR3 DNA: TGTGCCAGCAGTTTAGCCCCTAGGGGTTCCTACGAGCAGTACTTC. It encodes CASSLAPRGSYEQYF.

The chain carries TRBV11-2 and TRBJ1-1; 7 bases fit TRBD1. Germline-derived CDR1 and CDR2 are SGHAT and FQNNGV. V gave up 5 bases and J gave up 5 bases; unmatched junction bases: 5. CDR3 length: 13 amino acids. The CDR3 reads CASSPTGQTEAFF. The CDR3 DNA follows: TGTGCCAGCAGCCCGACAGGGCAAACTGAAGCTTTCTTT.

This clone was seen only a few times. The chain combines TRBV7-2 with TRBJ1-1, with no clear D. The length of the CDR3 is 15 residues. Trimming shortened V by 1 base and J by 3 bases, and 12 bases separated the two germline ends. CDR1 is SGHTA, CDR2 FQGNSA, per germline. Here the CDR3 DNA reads TGTGCCAGCAGCTTAGTGGCAGGAGCATACACTGAAGCTTTCTTT. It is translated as CASSLVAGAYTEAFF.

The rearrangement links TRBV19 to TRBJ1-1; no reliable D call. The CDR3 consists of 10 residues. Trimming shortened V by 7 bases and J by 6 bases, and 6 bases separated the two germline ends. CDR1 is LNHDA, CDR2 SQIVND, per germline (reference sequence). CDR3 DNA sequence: TGTGCCAGTACGGATCCTGAAGCTTTCTTT. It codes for CASTDPEAFF. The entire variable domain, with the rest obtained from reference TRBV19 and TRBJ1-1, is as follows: DGGITQSPKYLFRKEGQNVTLSCEQNLNHDAMYWYRQDPGQGLRLIYYSQIVNDFQKGDIAEGYSVSREKKESFPLTVTSAQKNPTAFYLCASTDPEAFFGQGTRLTVV.

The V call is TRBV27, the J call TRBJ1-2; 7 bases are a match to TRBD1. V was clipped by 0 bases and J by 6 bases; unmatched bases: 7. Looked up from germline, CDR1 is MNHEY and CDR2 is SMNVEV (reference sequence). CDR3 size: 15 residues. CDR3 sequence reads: CASSLSPGGQNGYTF. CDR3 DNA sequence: TGTGCCAGCAGTTTATCCCCAGGGGGTCAGAATGGCTACACCTTC.

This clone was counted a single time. The CDR3, as DNA: TGCGCCAGCAGCCAAACCCCGGGACGTTATAATTCACCCCTCCACTTT. Translation: CASSQTPGRYNSPLHF. The chain carries TRBV4-3 and TRBJ1-6; D possibly corresponds to TRBD1 (5 bases). V was clipped by 2 bases and J by 4 bases, with 12 bases between them. This CDR3 has 16 amino acids. Germline lookup yields CDR1 LGHNA and CDR2 YSLEER.

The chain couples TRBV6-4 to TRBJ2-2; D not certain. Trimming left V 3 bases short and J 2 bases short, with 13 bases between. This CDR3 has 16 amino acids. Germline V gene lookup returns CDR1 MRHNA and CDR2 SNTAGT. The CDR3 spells CASSEGIGYNTGELFF. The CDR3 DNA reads TGTGCCAGCAGTGAAGGGATAGGGTATAACACCGGGGAGCTGTTTTTT.

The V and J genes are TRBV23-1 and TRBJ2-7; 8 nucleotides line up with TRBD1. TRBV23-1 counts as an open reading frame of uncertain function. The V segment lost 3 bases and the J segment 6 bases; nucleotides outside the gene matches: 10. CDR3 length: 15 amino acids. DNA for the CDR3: TGCGCCAGCAGTCAGTTCGAGACAGGGGTAGGCGAGCAGTACTTC. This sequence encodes CASSQFETGVGEQYF.

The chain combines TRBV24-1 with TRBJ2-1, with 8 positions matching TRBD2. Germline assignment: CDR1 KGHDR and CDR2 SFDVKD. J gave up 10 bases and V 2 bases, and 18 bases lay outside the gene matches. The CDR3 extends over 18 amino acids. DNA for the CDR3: TGTGCCACCAGTGATTGGCAAGCGGGAGTAATTCTGAGTGGAGAGCAGTTCTTC. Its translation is CATSDWQAGVILSGEQFF.

This CDR3 reads CASSVGTANYQPQHF. For the CDR3, the DNA is TGTGCCAGCAGCGTGGGGACAGCGAACTATCAGCCCCAGCATTTT. V is TRBV9 and J is TRBJ1-5; 7 nucleotides align to TRBD1. The length of the CDR3 is 15 residues. Germline values: CDR1 SGDLS, CDR2 YYNGEE. V lost 2 bases to trimming and J lost 5 bases; unmatched junction nucleotides: 7.

This CDR3 reads CASSQEWGGEETQYF. The CDR3 nucleotides are TGTGCCAGCAGCCAAGAGTGGGGAGGGGAAGAGACCCAGTACTTC. V usage is TRBV3-1 (or the pseudogene TRBV3-2) and J usage is TRBJ2-5, with TRBD2 matching 7 bases. Germline V lookup: CDR1 LGHDT, CDR2 YNNKEL (reference sequence). The CDR3 consists of 15 residues. Trimming at V came to 0 bases and at J to 3 bases, leaving 4 bases not matched to a gene.

The chain's CDR3 is CASSHLRTSATGELFF. In DNA, the CDR3 is TGCGCCAGCAGCCACTTAAGGACTAGCGCTACCGGGGAGCTGTTTTTT. The V and J genes are TRBV4-1 and TRBJ2-2; 9 bases agree with TRBD2. J lost 5 bases, V lost 3 bases, and 7 bases had no gene match. The germline gives CDR1 MGHRA, CDR2 YSYEKL. CDR3 size: 16 residues.

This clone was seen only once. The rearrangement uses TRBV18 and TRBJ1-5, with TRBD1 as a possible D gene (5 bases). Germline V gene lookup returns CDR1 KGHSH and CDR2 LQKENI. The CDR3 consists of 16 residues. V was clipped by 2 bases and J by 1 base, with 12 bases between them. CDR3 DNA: TGTGCCAGCTCACCAGCGGTTGGGGACAGCAATCAGCCCCAGCATTTT. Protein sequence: CASSPAVGDSNQPQHF.

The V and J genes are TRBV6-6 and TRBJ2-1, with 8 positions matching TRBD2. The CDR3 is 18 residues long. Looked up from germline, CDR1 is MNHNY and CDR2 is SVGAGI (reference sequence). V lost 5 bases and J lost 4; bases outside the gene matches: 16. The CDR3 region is CASSPTLGGGTRYNEQFF. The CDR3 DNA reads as TGTGCCAGCAGTCCTACCCTCGGGGGCGGGACTAGATACAATGAGCAGTTCTTC.

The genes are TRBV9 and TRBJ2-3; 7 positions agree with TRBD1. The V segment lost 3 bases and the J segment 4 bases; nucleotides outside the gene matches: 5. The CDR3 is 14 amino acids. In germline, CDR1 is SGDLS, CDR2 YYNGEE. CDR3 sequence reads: CASSAVTGPDTQYF. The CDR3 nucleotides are TGTGCCAGCAGCGCTGTGACAGGGCCAGATACGCAGTATTTT.

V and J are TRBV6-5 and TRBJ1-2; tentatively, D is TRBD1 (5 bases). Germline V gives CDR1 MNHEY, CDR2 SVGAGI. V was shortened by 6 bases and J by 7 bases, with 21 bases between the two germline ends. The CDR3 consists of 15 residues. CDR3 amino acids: CASRLDAQGNGGYTF. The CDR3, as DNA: TGTGCCAGCAGGCTAGACGCCCAGGGAAACGGTGGCTACACCTTC.

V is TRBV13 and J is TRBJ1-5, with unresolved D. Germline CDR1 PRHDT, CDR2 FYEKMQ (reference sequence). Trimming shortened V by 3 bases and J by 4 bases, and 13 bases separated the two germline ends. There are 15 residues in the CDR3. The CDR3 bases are TGTGCCAGCAGCTTGGCGGGGAGTGGAAATCAGCCCCAGCATTTT. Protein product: CASSLAGSGNQPQHF.

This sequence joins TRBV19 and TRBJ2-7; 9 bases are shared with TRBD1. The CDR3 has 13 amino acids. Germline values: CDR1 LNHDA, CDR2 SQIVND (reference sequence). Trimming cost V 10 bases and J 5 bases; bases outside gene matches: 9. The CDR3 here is CATLGTGLHEQYF. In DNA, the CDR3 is TGTGCCACATTAGGGACAGGGTTGCACGAGCAGTACTTC.

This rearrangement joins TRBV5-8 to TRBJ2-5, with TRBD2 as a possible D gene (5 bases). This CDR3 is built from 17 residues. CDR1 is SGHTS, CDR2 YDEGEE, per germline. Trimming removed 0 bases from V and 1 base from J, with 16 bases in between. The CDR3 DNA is TGTGCCAGCAGCTTGGTAGGAGGTGGGAGAGTCCAAGAGACCCAGTACTTC. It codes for CASSLVGGGRVQETQYF.

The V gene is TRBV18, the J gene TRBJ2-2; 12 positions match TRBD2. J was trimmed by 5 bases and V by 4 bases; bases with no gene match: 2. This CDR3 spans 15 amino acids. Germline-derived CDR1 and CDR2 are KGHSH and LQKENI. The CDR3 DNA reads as TGTGCCAGCTCACGCGGACTAGCGGGAACCGGGGAGCTGTTTTTT. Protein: CASSRGLAGTGELFF. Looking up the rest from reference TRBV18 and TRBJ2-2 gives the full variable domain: NAGVMQNPRHLVRRRGQEARLRCSPMKGHSHVYWYRQLPEEGLKFMVYLQKENIIDESGMPKERFSAEFPKEGPSILRIQQVVRGDSAAYFCASSRGLAGTGELFFGEGSRLTVL.

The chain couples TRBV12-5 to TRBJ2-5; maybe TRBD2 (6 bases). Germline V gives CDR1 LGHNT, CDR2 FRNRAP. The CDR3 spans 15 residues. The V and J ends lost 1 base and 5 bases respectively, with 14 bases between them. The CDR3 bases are TGTGCTAGTGGTTTGGGTGGGGAGGAGGGGGAGACCCAGTACTTC. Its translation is CASGLGGEEGETQYF.

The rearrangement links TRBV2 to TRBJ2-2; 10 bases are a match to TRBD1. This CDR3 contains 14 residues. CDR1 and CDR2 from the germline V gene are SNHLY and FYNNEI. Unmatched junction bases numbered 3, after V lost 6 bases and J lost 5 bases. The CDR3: CASRLGQGTGELFF. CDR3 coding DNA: TGTGCCAGCAGACTGGGACAGGGGACCGGGGAGCTGTTTTTT.

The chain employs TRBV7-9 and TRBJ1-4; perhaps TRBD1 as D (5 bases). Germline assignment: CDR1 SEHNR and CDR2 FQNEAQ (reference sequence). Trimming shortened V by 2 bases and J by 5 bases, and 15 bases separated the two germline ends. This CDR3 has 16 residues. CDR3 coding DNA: TGTGCCAGCAGCTTAACGGGACTGATACAAAATGAAAAACTGTTTTTT. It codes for CASSLTGLIQNEKLFF.

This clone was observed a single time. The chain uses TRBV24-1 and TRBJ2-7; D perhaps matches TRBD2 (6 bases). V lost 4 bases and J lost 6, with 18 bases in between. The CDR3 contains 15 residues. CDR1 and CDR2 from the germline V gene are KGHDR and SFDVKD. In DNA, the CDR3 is TGTGCCACCAGTGACCCGACATCTGCAGCGGGCGAGCAGTACTTC. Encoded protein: CATSDPTSAAGEQYF.

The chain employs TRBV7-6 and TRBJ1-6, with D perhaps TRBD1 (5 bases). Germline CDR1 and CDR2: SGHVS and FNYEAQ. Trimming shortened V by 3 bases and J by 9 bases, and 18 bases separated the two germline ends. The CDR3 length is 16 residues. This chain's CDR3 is CASSLGSGTFSSPLHF. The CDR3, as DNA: TGTGCCAGCAGCTTGGGGTCCGGGACCTTTAGTTCACCCCTCCACTTT. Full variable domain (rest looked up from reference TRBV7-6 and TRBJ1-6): GAGVSQSPRYKVTKRGQDVALRCDPISGHVSLYWYRQALGQGPEFLTYFNYEAQQDKSGLPNDRFSAERPEGSISTLTIQRTEQRDSAMYRCASSLGSGTFSSPLHFGNGTRLTVT.

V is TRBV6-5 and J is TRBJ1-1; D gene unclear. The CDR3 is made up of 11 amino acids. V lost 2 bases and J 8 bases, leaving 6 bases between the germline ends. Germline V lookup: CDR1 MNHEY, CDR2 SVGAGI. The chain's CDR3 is CASSYGSEAFF. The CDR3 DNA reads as TGTGCCAGCAGTTACGGCAGCGAAGCTTTCTTT.

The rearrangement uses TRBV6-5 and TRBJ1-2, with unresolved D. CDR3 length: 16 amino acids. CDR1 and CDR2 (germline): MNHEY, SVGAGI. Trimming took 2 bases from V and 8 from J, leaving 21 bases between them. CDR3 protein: CASSYVPLGATGGYTF. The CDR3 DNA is TGTGCCAGCAGTTACGTTCCTCTCGGCGCCACGGGCGGCTACACCTTC.